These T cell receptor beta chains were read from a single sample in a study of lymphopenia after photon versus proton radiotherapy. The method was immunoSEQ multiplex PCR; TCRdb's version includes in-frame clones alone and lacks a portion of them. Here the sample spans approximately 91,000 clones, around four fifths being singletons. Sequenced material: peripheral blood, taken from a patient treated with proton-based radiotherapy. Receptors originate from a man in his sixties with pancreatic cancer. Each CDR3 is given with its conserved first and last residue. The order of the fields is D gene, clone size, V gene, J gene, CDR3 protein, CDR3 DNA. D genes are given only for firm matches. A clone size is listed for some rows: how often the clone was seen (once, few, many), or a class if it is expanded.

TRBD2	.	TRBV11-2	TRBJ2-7	CASSPRASGSYEQYF	TGTGCCAGCAGCCCTCGGGCTAGCGGCTCCTACGAGCAGTACTTC
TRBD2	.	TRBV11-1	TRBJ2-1	CASSLLAGGHNEQFF	TGTGCCAGCAGCTTACTAGCGGGAGGGCACAATGAGCAGTTCTTC
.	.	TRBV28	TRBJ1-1	CASSGPRSEAFF	TGTGCCAGCAGTGGACCTCGATCCGAAGCTTTCTTT
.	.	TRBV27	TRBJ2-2	CASSLRESNTGELFF	TGTGCCAGCAGTTTAAGAGAATCGAACACCGGGGAGCTGTTTTTT
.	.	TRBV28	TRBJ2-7	CASSSGLRVTYEQYF	TGTGCCAGCAGTTCCGGCCTCAGGGTAACCTACGAGCAGTACTTC
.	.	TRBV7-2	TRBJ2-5	CASSPGQQKETQYF	TGTGCCAGCAGCCCGGGGCAGCAGAAAGAGACCCAGTACTTC
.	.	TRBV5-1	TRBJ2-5	CASSLEGSRDGPETQYF	TGCGCCAGCAGCTTGGAGGGTAGCCGGGACGGTCCAGAGACCCAGTACTTC
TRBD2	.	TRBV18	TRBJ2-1	CASSHAGLANNEQFF	TGTGCCAGCTCACACGCCGGACTAGCCAACAATGAGCAGTTCTTC
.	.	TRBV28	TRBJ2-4	CADLSFLAKNIQYF	TGTGCCGACCTCTCGTTCCTAGCCAAAAACATTCAGTACTTC
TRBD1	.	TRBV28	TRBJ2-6	CASRQGGSSGANVLTF	TGTGCCAGCAGACAGGGGGGAAGCTCTGGGGCCAACGTCCTGACTTTC
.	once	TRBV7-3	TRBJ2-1	CASSLGQYNEQFF	TGTGCCAGCAGCTTAGGTCAGTACAATGAGCAGTTCTTC
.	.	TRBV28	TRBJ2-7	CATYAGAGEQYF	TGTGCCACTTACGCGGGGGCGGGTGAGCAGTACTTC
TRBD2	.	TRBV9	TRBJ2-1	CASSGGRSSYNEQFF	TGTGCCAGCAGCGGCGGGAGGAGCTCCTACAATGAGCAGTTCTTC
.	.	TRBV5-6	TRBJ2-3	CASSLEGASTDTQYF	TGTGCCAGCAGCTTGGAAGGCGCTAGCACAGATACGCAGTATTTT
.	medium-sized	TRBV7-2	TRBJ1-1	CASSPGRGSTEAFF	TGTGCCAGCAGCCCCGGCCGGGGAAGTACTGAAGCTTTCTTT
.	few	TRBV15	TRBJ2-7	CATSKRGRGLGGEQYF	TGTGCCACCAGCAAGAGAGGGCGGGGCCTCGGCGGGGAGCAGTACTTC
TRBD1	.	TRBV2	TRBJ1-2	CASSGTGYGYTF	TGTGCCAGCAGCGGGACAGGGTATGGCTACACCTTC
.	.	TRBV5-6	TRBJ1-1	CASSSTRRGATEAFF	TGTGCCAGCAGCTCTACAAGGAGGGGGGCCACTGAAGCTTTCTTT
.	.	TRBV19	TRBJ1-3	CASSTRQANSGNTIYF	TGTGCCAGTAGTACCCGACAGGCGAACTCTGGAAACACCATATATTTT
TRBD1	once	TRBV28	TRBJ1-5	CASSLWTGGLKVQPQHF	TGTGCCAGCAGTTTATGGACAGGGGGCCTCAAGGTTCAGCCCCAGCATTTT
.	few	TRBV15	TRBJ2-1	CATSRYFLGNNEQFF	TGTGCCACCAGCCGCTACTTTCTTGGTAACAATGAGCAGTTCTTC
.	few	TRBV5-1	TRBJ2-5	CASSLMASQETQYF	TGCGCCAGCAGCTTGATGGCTAGCCAAGAGACCCAGTACTTC
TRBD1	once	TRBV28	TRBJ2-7	CASSLQGAHEQYF	TGTGCCAGCAGTTTACAGGGGGCGCACGAGCAGTACTTC
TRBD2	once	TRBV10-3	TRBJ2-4	CAISDPGLLKNIQYF	TGTGCCATCAGTGATCCGGGACTACTGAAAAACATTCAGTACTTC
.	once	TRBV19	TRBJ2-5	CASSIGGRGLGETQYF	TGTGCCAGTAGTATAGGGGGCAGGGGCCTCGGGGAGACCCAGTACTTC
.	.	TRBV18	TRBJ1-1	CASSLTGTENTEAFF	TGTGCCAGCTCACTTACCGGGACTGAGAACACTGAAGCTTTCTTT
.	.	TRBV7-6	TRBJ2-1	CASSLGSGYEQFF	TGTGCCAGCAGCTTAGGTTCGGGGTATGAGCAGTTCTTC
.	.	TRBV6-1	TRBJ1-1	CASTLDSMNTEAFF	TGTGCCAGCACCTTAGACAGTATGAACACTGAAGCTTTCTTT
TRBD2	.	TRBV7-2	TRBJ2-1	CASGISGGYNEQFF	TGTGCCAGCGGCATTAGCGGGGGATACAATGAGCAGTTCTTC
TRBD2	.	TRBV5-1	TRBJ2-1	CASSPRPSGAYNEQFF	TGCGCCAGCAGCCCAAGACCTAGCGGAGCGTACAATGAGCAGTTCTTC
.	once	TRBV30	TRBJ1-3	CAWDGGNTIYF	TGTGCCTGGGACGGTGGAAACACCATATATTTT
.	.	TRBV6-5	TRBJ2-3	CASSLRTATDTQYF	TGTGCCAGCAGTCTCCGGACAGCCACAGATACGCAGTATTTT
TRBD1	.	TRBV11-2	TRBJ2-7	CASSLEGRGQIEQYF	TGTGCCAGCAGCTTAGAGGGCAGGGGGCAAATCGAGCAGTACTTC
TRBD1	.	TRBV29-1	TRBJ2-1	CSGRTGDEQFF	TGCAGCGGCAGGACAGGAGATGAGCAGTTCTTC
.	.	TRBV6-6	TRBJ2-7	CASSFLGEQYF	TGTGCCAGCAGTTTCCTAGGGGAGCAGTACTTC
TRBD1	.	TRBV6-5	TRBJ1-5	CASSRQGTSNQPQHF	TGTGCCAGCAGCCGACAGGGCACAAGCAATCAGCCCCAGCATTTT
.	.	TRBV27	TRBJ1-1	CASSPTGIGTEAFF	TGTGCCAGCAGTCCTACAGGGATTGGGACTGAAGCTTTCTTT
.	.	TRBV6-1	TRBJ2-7	CASSERRGSRGYEQYF	TGTGCCAGCAGTGAAAGGAGGGGGTCGAGGGGGTACGAGCAGTACTTC
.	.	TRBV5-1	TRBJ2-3	CASILGGRSTDTQYF	TGCGCCAGCATCCTGGGAGGACGGAGCACAGATACGCAGTATTTT
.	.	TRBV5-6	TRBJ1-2	CASSSPGTLRDGYTF	TGTGCCAGCAGCTCTCCCGGGACCCTGAGGGATGGCTACACCTTC
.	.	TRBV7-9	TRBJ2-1	CASSLANYRRYGYNEQFF	TGTGCCAGCAGCTTAGCTAATTACAGGAGGTATGGCTACAATGAGCAGTTCTTC
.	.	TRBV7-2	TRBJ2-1	CASSSGTNYNEQFF	TGTGCCAGCAGCTCCGGGACCAACTACAATGAGCAGTTCTTC
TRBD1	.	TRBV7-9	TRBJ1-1	CASRERTGVRNTEAFF	TGTGCCAGCAGGGAGAGGACAGGGGTAAGAAACACTGAAGCTTTCTTT
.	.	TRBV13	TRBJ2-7	CASSRGSRNYEQYF	TGTGCCAGCAGTAGGGGGTCCAGGAACTACGAGCAGTACTTC
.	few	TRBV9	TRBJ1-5	CASSVFGDQPQHF	TGTGCCAGCAGCGTATTCGGGGATCAGCCCCAGCATTTT
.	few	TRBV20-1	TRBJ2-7	CSAEPYEQYF	TGCAGTGCCGAGCCGTACGAGCAGTACTTC
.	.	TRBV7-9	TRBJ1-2	CASSLEVSANYGYTF	TGTGCCAGCAGCTTAGAGGTCAGCGCTAACTATGGCTACACCTTC
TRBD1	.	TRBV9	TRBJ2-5	CASSVVGDRGGETQYF	TGTGCCAGCAGCGTAGTTGGGGACAGGGGTGGAGAGACCCAGTACTTC
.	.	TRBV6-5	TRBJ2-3	CASSYTGTDTQYF	TGTGCCAGCAGTTATACGGGGACAGATACGCAGTATTTT
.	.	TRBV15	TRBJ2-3	CATSRDRVDGGIVDTQYF	TGTGCCACCAGCAGAGATCGGGTTGATGGGGGCATTGTAGATACGCAGTATTTT
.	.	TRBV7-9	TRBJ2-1	CASSEGVVNEQFF	TGTGCCAGCAGCGAGGGAGTCGTCAATGAGCAGTTCTTC
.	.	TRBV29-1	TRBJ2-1	CSAEGLWLSEQFF	TGCAGCGCTGAAGGCCTGTGGCTCAGCGAGCAGTTCTTC
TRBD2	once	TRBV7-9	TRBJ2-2	CASSKLAGGLSGELFF	TGTGCCAGCAGCAAACTAGCGGGAGGTTTGTCCGGGGAGCTGTTTTTT
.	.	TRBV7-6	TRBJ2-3	CASSLGWADPGDTQYF	TGTGCCAGCAGCTTAGGCTGGGCTGATCCAGGGGATACGCAGTATTTT
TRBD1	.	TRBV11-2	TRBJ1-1	CASSLWQGVNTEAFF	TGTGCCAGCAGCTTATGGCAGGGGGTTAACACTGAAGCTTTCTTT
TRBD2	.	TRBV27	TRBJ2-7	CASSLSGLAGEGEQYF	TGTGCCAGCAGTTTATCCGGATTAGCGGGAGAGGGGGAGCAGTACTTC
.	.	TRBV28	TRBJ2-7	CASRERHEQYF	TGTGCCAGCAGGGAACGCCACGAGCAGTACTTC
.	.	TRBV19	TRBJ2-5	CASSIRIGGVNQETQYF	TGTGCCAGTAGTATAAGGATTGGCGGGGTAAACCAAGAGACCCAGTACTTC
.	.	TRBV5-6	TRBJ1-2	CASSFFRTTPNYGYTF	TGTGCCAGCAGCTTCTTTCGGACAACACCTAACTATGGCTACACCTTC
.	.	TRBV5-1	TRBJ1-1	CASTKNPDRNTEAFF	TGCGCCAGCACGAAAAACCCGGACAGAAACACTGAAGCTTTCTTT